This TCR beta chain was captured by sequencing in a study of T cell responses to AZD1222 COVID-19 vaccine. Study at large: The study pooled second doses at about 4 or about 12 weeks. Whole-study results and caveats: Repertoires were collected only later (after the peak T cell response had occurred). Just a handful of AZD1222 recipients tested seropositive at baseline.

Generated by immunoSEQ multiplex PCR, the TCRdb table keeps only in-frame clones and is missing some. The sample shows some 160,000 clones, about nine tenths of them seen only once. To note about this clone: Antigen: not known.

The sample was peripheral blood, taken on day 0 of AZD1222 vaccination. The receptor was derived from an adult in good health.

CDR3 sequence reads: CASSSLSGGYGYTF. The CDR3 DNA follows: TGCGCCAGCAGCTCCCTAAGCGGCGGTTATGGCTACACCTTC. The chain employs TRBV5-1 and TRBJ1-2; D is ambiguous. CDR3 size: 14 residues. Germline lookup yields CDR1 SGHRS and CDR2 YFSETQ. V was shortened by 3 bases and J by 5 bases, with 14 bases between the two germline ends.